The present T cell receptor beta chain was sequenced within a study of blood T cell repertoires in COVID-19. Study-wide context: Samples taken during acute and convalescent COVID-19 were collected in the United States, Italy and Spain. T cells, B-cell-depleted T cells, or PBMCs supplied cDNA or gDNA.

Per the authors' pipeline: Estimation of nucleated cell counts was performed using reference gene primer amplification. Sequenced by immunoSEQ multiplex PCR; TCRdb stores in-frame clones only, minus some. For V, J and clone size, that table is used; D and trimming come from the DNA. The sample holds 110,000 or so clones, about 85% seen once. V lost 4 bases to trimming and J lost 9 bases; unmatched junction nucleotides: 7. This CDR3 comprises 15 residues. The V gene's germline CDR1 is MNHNY and CDR2 SVGAGI (reference sequence). Sequences were obtained from peripheral blood. The rearrangement uses TRBV6-6 and TRBJ1-6; the match to TRBD1 covers 9 bases. The source of this sequence is a man aged 35-49 years with acute or convalescent COVID-19. The CDR3 bases are TGTGCCAGCAGTTTATTGGGACAGGGAGGTTCACCCCTCCACTTT. Translated, it gives CASSLLGQGGSPLHF.